This TCR beta chain was recorded in a study of shared clonotypes between healthy human individuals. Sequencing used immunoSEQ multiplex PCR; TCRdb keeps in-frame clones, though not all of them. The table lists approximately 650,000 clones, roughly 95% of them singletons. Naive CD8 cells were CD45RO-negative, positively selected for CCR7, excluding terminally differentiated effector memory CD45RA+ cells. CDR1 is KGHSH and CDR2 is LQKENI in the germline V gene. V shed 9 bases, J shed 5 bases, and the junction held 33 bases outside the gene matches. The CDR3 is made up of 21 amino acids. Sequencing was done on a sample of naive CD8+ T cells sorted from blood. This rearrangement joins TRBV18 to TRBJ2-5; 7 bases line up with TRBD1. The source is a woman in her 30s in good health. The CDR3 spells CARATKDDVESNRGCEETQYF. The DNA of the CDR3 is TGTGCCAGGGCCACAAAGGACGATGTAGAGTCAAACAGGGGTTGTGAGGAGACCCAGTACTTC.